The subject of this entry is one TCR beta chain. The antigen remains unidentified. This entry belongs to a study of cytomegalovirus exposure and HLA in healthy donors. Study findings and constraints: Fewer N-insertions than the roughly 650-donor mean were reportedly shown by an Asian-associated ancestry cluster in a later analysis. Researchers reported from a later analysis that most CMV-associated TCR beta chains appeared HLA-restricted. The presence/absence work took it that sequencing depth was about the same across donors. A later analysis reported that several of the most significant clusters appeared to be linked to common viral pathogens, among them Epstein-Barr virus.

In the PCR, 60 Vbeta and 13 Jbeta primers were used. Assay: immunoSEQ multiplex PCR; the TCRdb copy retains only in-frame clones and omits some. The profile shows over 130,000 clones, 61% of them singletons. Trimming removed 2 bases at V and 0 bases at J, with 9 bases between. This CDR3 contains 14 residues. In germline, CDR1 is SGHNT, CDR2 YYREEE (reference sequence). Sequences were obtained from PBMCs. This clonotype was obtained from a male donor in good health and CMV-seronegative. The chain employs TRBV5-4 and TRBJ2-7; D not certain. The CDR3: CASSFGADSYEQYF. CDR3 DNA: TGTGCCAGCAGCTTTGGTGCGGACTCCTACGAGCAGTACTTC.